The clone carrying this TCR beta chain has only a few counts. The study ran its PCR with 60 Vbeta and 13 Jbeta primers. Method: immunoSEQ multiplex PCR; TCRdb's copy keeps in-frame clones and lacks some. The sample consists of under 200,000 clones, over 75% of them appearing once. CDR1 is KGHSH and CDR2 is LQKENI in the germline V gene. V shed 4 bases, J shed 3 bases, and the junction held 10 bases outside the gene matches. The CDR3 is 16 amino acids. The data originate from a study of cytomegalovirus exposure and HLA in healthy donors. The sample comprised PBMCs. The source of this sequence is a man aged 60 to 75 in good health and CMV-seronegative. The chain employs TRBV18 and TRBJ2-7; 9 bases agree with TRBD1. DNA of the CDR3: TGTGCCAGCTCACTCGCCGAGGGACAGGGTGGCTACGAGCAGTACTTC. This codes for CASSLAEGQGGYEQYF.